This T cell receptor (beta chain) came from a study of cytomegalovirus exposure and HLA in healthy donors. About the study: For the roughly 390 genotyped donors, around 76% fell within the Caucasian-associated ancestry cluster.

PCR used 60 Vbeta primers and 13 Jbeta primers. Only in-frame clones appear in the TCRdb table, and some are missing; sequencing was by immunoSEQ multiplex PCR. The sample includes about 160,000 clones, about 85% seen only once; the top ten take 2% to 2.5%. This clone occurred a few times. CDR1 and CDR2 (germline): SGHTA, FQGNSA. Germline trimming cut 2 bases from V and 3 bases from J; bases unmatched to any gene: 7. CDR3 length: 17 residues. This rearrangement joins TRBV7-2 to TRBJ1-4, with 9 bases identical to TRBD1. Input material: PBMCs. This clonotype was obtained from a young man in good health and CMV-seropositive. The CDR3 DNA reads as TGTGCCAGCAGCTTATACGGACAGGGGTTATCTAATGAAAAACTGTTTTTT. This sequence encodes CASSLYGQGLSNEKLFF.